The 10 T cell receptor beta chains below were found in one sample sequenced in a study of regulatory T cells in long-lasting Graves disease. This sample's time point: newly diagnosed GD, antithyroid drugs for less than 3 months. PBMCs were the source of the RNA used for TCR sequencing. The authors built TCR beta libraries using iRepertoire HTBI primers and Arm-PCR of CDR3 regions. TCRdb fed the multiplex PCR reads into MiXCR, producing one record per CDR3 protein. The table shows some 250,000 distinct CDR3 sequences, with about 19% occurring only once. This material consisted of peripheral blood mononuclear cells (PBMCs), taken at new diagnosis, from a patient treated with antithyroid drugs. The receptors stem from a female donor with Graves disease.

This clonotype was seen at least ten times. The chain employs TRBV7-6 and TRBJ1-5, with 7 bases lining up with TRBD1. Per the germline V gene, CDR1 is SGHVS and CDR2 is FNYEAQ. Trimming removed 0 bases from V and 5 bases from J; junction bases left unmatched: 4. The length of the CDR3 is 15 residues. CDR3 sequence (DNA): TGTGCCAGCAGCTTAGCAGGGGGCTGGGATCAGCCCCAGCATTTT. Translating it yields CASSLAGGWDQPQHF.

The chain links TRBV6-5 to TRBJ2-7; D remains unclear. V lost 2 bases and J lost 5, with 7 bases in between. Per germline, CDR1 MNHEY and CDR2 SVGAGI. The CDR3 is made up of 12 amino acids. Written as DNA, the CDR3 is TGTGCCAGCAGTTACGGAGTCGACGAGCAGTACTTC. As protein: CASSYGVDEQYF.

As concerns this clonotype: A read error may explain this, as a much larger clone is one base away. This rearrangement joins TRBV27 to TRBJ2-1; 12 bases agree with TRBD2. Germline values: CDR1 MNHEY, CDR2 SMNVEV (reference sequence). V dropped 5 bases and J dropped 1; count of bases not matched to a gene: 0. The length of the CDR3 is 15 residues. This CDR3 reads CASSTSGRSYNEQFF. The CDR3 bases are TGTGCCAGCAGTACTAGCGGGAGGTCCTACAATGAGCAGTTCTTC.

This clonotype has ten or more counts. The chain uses TRBV24-1 and TRBJ1-5, with D possibly being TRBD1 (6 bases). Germline V gene lookup returns CDR1 KGHDR and CDR2 SFDVKD. The CDR3 contains 15 residues. Between the trimmed V and J ends, which lost 2 bases and 3 bases, there was a span of 10 bases. CDR3 sequence (DNA): TGTGCCACCAGTGATTCCGCGGGGGCCAATCAGCCCCAGCATTTT. This encodes CATSDSAGANQPQHF.

This clonotype was found a few times. The chain employs TRBV12-3 or TRBV12-4 and TRBJ1-4; D may be TRBD1 (6 bases). The V end lost 5 bases, the J end lost 2 bases, and 15 bases lay between the germline ends. The CDR3 has 16 residues. CDR3 protein: CASSRYRGATNEKLFF. The DNA for the CDR3 is TGTGCCAGCAGTCGATATAGGGGGGCGACTAATGAAAAACTGTTTTTT.

At least ten counts were recorded for this clonotype. The rearrangement uses TRBV30 and TRBJ2-5; D unresolved. Per germline, CDR1 GTSNPN and CDR2 SVGIG (reference sequence). Trimming stripped 0 bases from V and 5 bases from J, with 13 bases between. CDR3 length: 14 amino acids. The CDR3 DNA reads TGTGCCTGGAGTGTACGGTTAGGCAGGGAGACCCAGTACTTC. Its translation: CAWSVRLGRETQYF.

This clonotype has a count of ten or more. This sequence joins TRBV11-3 and TRBJ2-5; TRBD2 matches at 7 bases. V lost 3 bases and J lost 0; bases outside the gene matches: 4. CDR1 and CDR2 from the germline V gene are SGHNT and YENEEA. CDR3 length: 15 amino acids. This CDR3 is CASSFWAGDQETQYF. The CDR3 region has the DNA TGTGCCAGCAGCTTTTGGGCGGGAGACCAAGAGACCCAGTACTTC. The entire variable domain, with the rest obtained from reference TRBV11-3 and TRBJ2-5, is as follows: EAGVVQSPRYKIIEKKQPVAFWCNPISGHNTLYWYLQNLGQGPELLIRYENEEAVDDSQLPKDRFSAERLKGVDSTLKIQPAELGDSAVYLCASSFWAGDQETQYFGPGTRLLVL.

To note about this clonotype: Since a far larger clone is one base different, this is likely a read error. V usage is TRBV7-9 and J usage is TRBJ2-4; no firm D call. The J call may be mistaken, given a closer DNA end match to TRBJ2-5. In germline, CDR1 is SEHNR, CDR2 FQNEAQ (reference sequence). This CDR3 region has 13 residues. The CDR3 DNA reads as TGTGCCAGCACGACATATCTCCGAGAGACCCAGTACTTC. It specifies CASTTYLRETQYF.

This clonotype was recorded at least ten times. This CDR3 is CASSLTGGGSGELFF. The CDR3 region has the DNA TGTGCCAGCAGCTTAACGGGGGGGGGTTCCGGGGAGCTGTTTTTT. This chain connects TRBV11-2 to TRBJ2-2, with 8 bases fitting TRBD2. Germline V gene data show CDR1 as SGHAT and CDR2 as FQNNGV. The V gene end was trimmed by 2 bases and the J gene end by 6 bases; junction bases not matched to a gene: 5. The CDR3 loop spans 15 amino acids.

This clonotype came up many times. V and J are TRBV6-2 or TRBV6-3 and TRBJ2-5; TRBD1 matches at 7 bases. The J segment lost 2 bases and the V segment lost 6 bases, leaving 6 bases of the junction unmatched. Germline CDR1 MNHEY, CDR2 SVGEGT. This CDR3 is built from 14 residues. CDR3 in amino acids: CASRDHRGQETQYF. In DNA, the CDR3 is TGTGCCAGCAGGGACCACAGGGGACAAGAGACCCAGTACTTC.